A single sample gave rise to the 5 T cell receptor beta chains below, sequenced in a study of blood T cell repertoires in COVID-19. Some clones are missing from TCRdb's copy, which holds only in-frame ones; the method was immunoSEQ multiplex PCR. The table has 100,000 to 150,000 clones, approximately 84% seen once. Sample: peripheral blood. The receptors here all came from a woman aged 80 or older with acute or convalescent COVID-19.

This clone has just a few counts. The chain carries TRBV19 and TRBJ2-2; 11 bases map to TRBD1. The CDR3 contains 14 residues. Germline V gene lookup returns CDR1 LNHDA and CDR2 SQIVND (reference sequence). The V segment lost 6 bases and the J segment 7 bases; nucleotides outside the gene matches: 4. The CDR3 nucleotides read TGTGCCAGTAGGGACAGGGGGCGAAGCGGGGAGCTGTTTTTT. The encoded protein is CASRDRGRSGELFF.

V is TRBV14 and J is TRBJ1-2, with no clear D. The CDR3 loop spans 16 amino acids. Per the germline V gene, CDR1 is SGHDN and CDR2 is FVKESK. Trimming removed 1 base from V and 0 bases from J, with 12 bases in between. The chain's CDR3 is CASSQGIPEANYGYTF. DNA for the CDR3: TGTGCCAGCAGCCAAGGAATCCCAGAAGCTAACTATGGCTACACCTTC. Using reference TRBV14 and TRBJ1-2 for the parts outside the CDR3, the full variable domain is EAGVTQFPSHSVIEKGQTVTLRCDPISGHDNLYWYRRVMGKEIKFLLHFVKESKQDESGMPNNRFLAERTGGTYSTLKVQPAELEDSGVYFCASSQGIPEANYGYTFGSGTRLTVV.

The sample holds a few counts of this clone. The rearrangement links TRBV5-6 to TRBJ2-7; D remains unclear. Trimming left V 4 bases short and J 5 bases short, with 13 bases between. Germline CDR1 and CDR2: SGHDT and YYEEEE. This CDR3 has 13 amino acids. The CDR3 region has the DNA TGTGCCAGCAGCCTATCAGGTCCCCACGAGCAGTACTTC. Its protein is CASSLSGPHEQYF. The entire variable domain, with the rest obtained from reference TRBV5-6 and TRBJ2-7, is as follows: DAGVTQSPTHLIKTRGQQVTLRCSPKSGHDTVSWYQQALGQGPQFIFQYYEEEERQRGNFPDRFSGHQFPNYSSELNVNALLLGDSALYLCASSLSGPHEQYFGPGTRLTVT.

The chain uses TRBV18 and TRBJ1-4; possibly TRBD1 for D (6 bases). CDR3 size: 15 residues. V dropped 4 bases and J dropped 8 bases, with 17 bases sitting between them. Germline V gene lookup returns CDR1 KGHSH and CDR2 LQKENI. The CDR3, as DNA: TGTGCCAGCTCACAAGACCAGGGGCGATCGGAAAAACTGTTTTTT. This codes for CASSQDQGRSEKLFF.

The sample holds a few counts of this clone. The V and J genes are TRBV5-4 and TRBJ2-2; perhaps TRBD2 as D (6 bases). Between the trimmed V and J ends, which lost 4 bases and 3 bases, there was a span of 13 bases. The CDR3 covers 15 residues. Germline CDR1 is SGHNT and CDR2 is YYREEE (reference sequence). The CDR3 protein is CASSAAGGDTGELFF. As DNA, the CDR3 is TGTGCCAGCAGCGCCGCGGGCGGGGACACCGGGGAGCTGTTTTTT.